The 18 T cell receptor beta chains below all came from one sample that was sequenced in a study of CD8+ T cells in alopecia areata (dated by TCRdb to the late 2010s). The time point label here, explained by the study, means: baseline before oral tofacitinib. Library construction relied on the immunoSEQ multiplex PCR assay. RNA was extracted from all samples and reverse transcribed into cDNA as template for TCR sequencing. This is the immuneACCESS table as TCRdb keeps it, with only in-frame sequences that have V and J called. A part of the clones is gone; compared with another copy, unresolved V genes explain less than half, and the rest is unexplained. The sample table shows 170,000 or so clones, and roughly 59% are seen once. The ten largest clonotypes hold about 1.5% of the sample. The sample consisted of CD4+ T cells sorted from blood, taken at week 0. Receptors originate from a human donor with alopecia areata.

The CDR3, as DNA: TGCGCCAGCAGCTTGGTAACTACCTCTGGGGCGGAGCAGTTCTTC. Amino acid sequence: CASSLVTTSGAEQFF. The chain recombines TRBV5-1 with TRBJ2-1; TRBD1 is a possible D gene (5 bases). CDR1 is SGHRS and CDR2 is YFSETQ in the germline V gene. The V gene lost 0 bases and the J gene lost 10 bases, with 17 bases spanning the gap. The CDR3 spans 15 residues.

V gene TRBV29-1 combines with J gene TRBJ2-1, with 8 positions matching TRBD2. The CDR3 is made up of 14 amino acids. The V and J ends lost 7 bases and 4 bases, in that order; junction bases with no gene match: 9. CDR1 is SQVTM, CDR2 ANQGSEA, per germline. The CDR3 sequence is CSGTGTRGYNEQFF. CDR3 sequence (DNA): TGCAGCGGAACCGGGACTAGGGGATACAATGAGCAGTTCTTC.

This clone showed up just a few times. At one of its ends the junction is not consistent with the germline gene, which may arise from a read error. V usage is TRBV10-3 and J usage is TRBJ2-6, with D hard to call. The germline V gene encodes CDR1 ENHRY and CDR2 SYGVKD. The CDR3 consists of 15 residues. CDR3 DNA: TGTGCCAGCAGTGATCGTGCCTCTGGGGCCAACGTCCTGACTTTC. Protein: CASSDRASGANVLTF.

This sequence joins TRBV29-1 and TRBJ2-7; D perhaps matches TRBD1 (5 bases). Germline V gives CDR1 SQVTM, CDR2 ANQGSEA. This CDR3 spans 13 amino acids. V shed 4 bases and J shed 6 bases, with 16 bases lying between them. The CDR3 DNA reads as TGCAGCGTTGTTGGGCAGGGAAAGAGCGAGCAGTACTTC. It is translated as CSVVGQGKSEQYF.

The chain links TRBV6-5 to TRBJ2-1; 12 nucleotides line up with TRBD2. CDR1 MNHEY and CDR2 SVGAGI come from the germline V gene. The CDR3 has 16 amino acids. V shed 4 bases, J shed 4 bases, and the junction held 5 bases outside the gene matches. The CDR3 sequence is CASSFRTSGAYNEQFF. In nucleotides, the CDR3 is TGTGCCAGCAGTTTCCGGACTAGCGGGGCATACAATGAGCAGTTCTTC.

J is TRBJ1-2 and V is TRBV30; no clear D. CDR3 length: 14 amino acids. From germline, CDR1 is GTSNPN and CDR2 SVGIG (reference sequence). Trimming removed 0 bases from V and 6 bases from J, with 14 bases in between. CDR3 protein: CAWSVVWGKDGYTF. The CDR3 nucleotides read TGTGCCTGGAGTGTAGTATGGGGAAAAGATGGCTACACCTTC.

The rearrangement uses TRBV7-2 and TRBJ1-4; possibly TRBD1 for D (6 bases). The CDR3 contains 15 residues. The germline V and J ends were trimmed by 4 bases and 3 bases, with 12 bases remaining between them. Germline lookup yields CDR1 SGHTA and CDR2 FQGNSA. The CDR3 sequence is CASSSSGGPNEKLFF. CDR3 sequence (DNA): TGTGCCAGCAGCTCCTCGGGGGGCCCTAATGAAAAACTGTTTTTT.

The J gene is TRBJ1-2, the V gene TRBV6-6; D unclear. Germline values: CDR1 MNHNY, CDR2 SVGAGI (reference sequence). V gave up 10 bases and J gave up 5 bases, with 11 bases separating them. The CDR3 has 11 residues. CDR3 region: CATAEGYGYTF. CDR3 nucleotide sequence: TGTGCCACCGCTGAAGGGTATGGCTACACCTTC.

This clone was detected only a few times. The chain joins TRBV29-1 to TRBJ1-2, with no clear D. Germline lookup yields CDR1 SQVTM and CDR2 ANQGSEA. CDR3 length equals 12 residues. V lost 5 bases to trimming and J lost 2 bases, with 9 bases between them. This chain's CDR3 is CSVISPNYGYTF. The CDR3 nucleotides read TGCAGCGTTATTTCCCCAAACTATGGCTACACCTTC.

The chain joins TRBV4-2 to TRBJ1-2; D is uncertain. The CDR3 loop spans 16 amino acids. Germline V gene sequence: CDR1 LGHNA, CDR2 YNFKEQ. The V and J ends lost 5 bases and 5 bases respectively, with 21 bases between them. The CDR3 protein is CASSFEGGGITYGYTF. In DNA form, the CDR3 reads TGTGCCAGCAGCTTCGAAGGTGGAGGCATTACTTATGGCTACACCTTC.

The rearrangement links TRBV9 to TRBJ2-4; TRBD1 matches 8 bases. The ends lost 4 bases at V and 6 bases at J; junction bases unmatched: 6. The CDR3 is 14 amino acids. CDR1 and CDR2 (germline): SGDLS, YYNGEE. The CDR3 bases are TGTGCCAGCAGCACGGGACAGGTGGGAAACATTCAGTACTTC. As protein: CASSTGQVGNIQYF.

This clone was observed a few times. The V call is TRBV5-4, the J call TRBJ2-7; D may correspond to TRBD1 or TRBD2 (5 bases each). There are 14 residues in the CDR3. Per the germline V gene, CDR1 is SGHNT and CDR2 is YYREEE (reference sequence). V was pared by 0 bases and J by 6 bases, with 13 bases between. The CDR3 protein is CASSLGSGASEQYF. CDR3 nucleotides: TGTGCCAGCAGCTTGGGCTCCGGGGCCTCCGAGCAGTACTTC.

This clone was recorded many times. The rearrangement links TRBV29-1 to TRBJ1-2; D unclear. The germline CDR1 and CDR2 sequences are SQVTM and ANQGSEA. V was cut by 8 bases and J by 2 bases, with 9 bases left in between. The CDR3 has 11 amino acids. CDR3 sequence reads: CSTAHNYGYTF. DNA of the CDR3: TGCAGCACAGCACACAACTATGGCTACACCTTC.

The CDR3, as DNA: TGCAGCGTATCTACAGGGTTCGAGTTCTTC. Its translation is CSVSTGFEFF. This rearrangement joins TRBV29-1 to TRBJ2-1; D possibly corresponds to TRBD1 (6 bases). Germline V gene lookup returns CDR1 SQVTM and CDR2 ANQGSEA. The length of the CDR3 is 10 residues. The ends were cut back, 6 bases at V and 14 bases at J, with 14 bases in the middle.

This clone appeared a few times. The chain carries TRBV6-1 and TRBJ2-5; D not certain. Trimming removed 7 bases from V and 2 bases from J, with 8 bases in between. The CDR3 consists of 12 residues. Looked up from germline, CDR1 is MNHNS and CDR2 is SASEGT. Written as DNA, the CDR3 is TGTGCCAGCACATTATTTCAAGAGACCCAGTACTTC. It encodes CASTLFQETQYF.

The V call is TRBV29-1, the J call TRBJ1-4; weak D call: TRBD1 (6 bases). V was shortened by 7 bases and J by 5 bases, with 14 bases between the two germline ends. Germline CDR1 and CDR2: SQVTM and ANQGSEA. The CDR3 length is 13 residues. The CDR3 bases are TGCAGCGCCCTTATGGGGGCAAATGAAAAACTGTTTTTT. Translating gives CSALMGANEKLFF.

This chain connects TRBV30 to TRBJ1-1, with D hard to call. Germline loops: CDR1 GTSNPN, CDR2 SVGIG (reference sequence). The CDR3 length is 11 residues. Trimming stripped 0 bases from V and 10 bases from J, with 9 bases between. CDR3 coding DNA: TGTGCCTGGAGTGTAGGGTCGCCAGCTTTCTTT. Translated: CAWSVGSPAFF.

The chain joins TRBV4-1 to TRBJ2-7, with D hard to call. The CDR3 runs 13 residues. In germline, CDR1 is MGHRA, CDR2 YSYEKL. The V gene lost 1 base and the J gene lost 5 bases, with 9 bases spanning the gap. Here the CDR3 reads CASSQVNENEQYF. CDR3 sequence (DNA): TGCGCCAGCAGCCAAGTGAATGAGAACGAGCAGTACTTC.